The entry that follows covers one T cell receptor beta chain sequence. The sample is drawn from a study of shared clonotypes between healthy human individuals. Genomic DNA of each subset was evenly split across several immunoSEQ plates. The sequenced material, unsorted PBMC DNA, was run on ten immunoSEQ deep assay plates. The assay was immunoSEQ multiplex PCR, and TCRdb's table has in-frame clones only and misses some. This table holds about 470,000 clones, about four fifths found once. The CDR3 is 17 residues long. J was trimmed by 7 bases and V by 5 bases; bases with no gene match: 14. Germline assignment: CDR1 SGHTA and CDR2 FQGNSA. Unsorted material relied on about 100 million PBMCs as the source of genomic DNA.

This TCR was recovered from a woman between 40 and 55 years old in good health. Some clones in this sample may be carry-over from other donors' samples. The chain recombines TRBV7-2 with TRBJ2-1; 10 nucleotides line up with TRBD2. The sequenced material came from PBMCs. The DNA for the CDR3 is TGTGCCAGCAGCCCTGGGGTTAGCGGGAGGCCGGGGAATGAGCAGTTCTTC. Encoded protein: CASSPGVSGRPGNEQFF.